This entry concerns a single T cell receptor beta chain. CDR1 SQVTM and CDR2 ANQGSEA come from the germline V gene. This CDR3 has 13 residues. V was shortened by 3 bases and J by 3 bases, with 11 bases between the two germline ends. The repertoire was sequenced with immunoSEQ multiplex PCR; TCRdb's copy has only in-frame clones and lacks some. The table lists more than 100,000 clones, approximately 89% of them singletons. The data stem from a study of control samples from healthy donors and cancer patients. The V call is TRBV29-1, the J call TRBJ1-1; D remains unclear. The receptor was derived from a woman aged 18-30 years in good health. The sequenced sample was blood. CDR3 sequence: CSVERQRDTEAFF. DNA of the CDR3: TGCAGCGTTGAGCGTCAGAGGGACACTGAAGCTTTCTTT.